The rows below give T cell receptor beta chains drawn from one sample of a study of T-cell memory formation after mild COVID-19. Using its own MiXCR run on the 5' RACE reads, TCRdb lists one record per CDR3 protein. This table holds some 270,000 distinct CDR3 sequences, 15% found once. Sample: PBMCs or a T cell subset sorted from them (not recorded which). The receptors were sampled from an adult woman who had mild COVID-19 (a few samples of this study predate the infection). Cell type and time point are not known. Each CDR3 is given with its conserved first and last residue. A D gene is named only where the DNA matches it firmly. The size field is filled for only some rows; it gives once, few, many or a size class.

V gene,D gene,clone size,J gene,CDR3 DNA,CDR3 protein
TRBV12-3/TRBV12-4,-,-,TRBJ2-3,TGTGCCAGCAGTTTAGACTCGACAGCTCCGGGCACAGATACGCAGTATTTT,CASSLDSTAPGTDTQYF
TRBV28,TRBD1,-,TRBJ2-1,TGTGCCGGCAGTCCAGGACAGGGGTTTAATGAGCAGTTCTTC,CAGSPGQGFNEQFF
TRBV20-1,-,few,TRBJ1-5,TGCAGTGCTAGCGTCGGTTCAGGTCGCAATCAGCCCCAGCATTTT,CSASVGSGRNQPQHF
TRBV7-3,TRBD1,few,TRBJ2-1,TGTGCCAGCAGCCAAACAGGGGGCGCGAAGAATGAGCAGTTCTTC,CASSQTGGAKNEQFF
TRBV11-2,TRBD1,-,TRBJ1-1,TGTGCCAGCAGCTTAGTTGGGACAGATGGGGGCACTGAAGCTTTCTTT,CASSLVGTDGGTEAFF
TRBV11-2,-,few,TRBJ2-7,TGTGCCAGCAGCATAACAGGGTACGAGCAGTACTTC,CASSITGYEQYF
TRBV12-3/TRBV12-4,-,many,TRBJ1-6,TGTGCCAGCAGCTCCGGGACACCTTTACCCCTCCACTTT,CASSSGTPLPLHF
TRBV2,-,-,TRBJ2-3,TGTGCCAGCAGTGTGAGCCGTGCTAGCACAGATACGCAGTATTTT,CASSVSRASTDTQYF
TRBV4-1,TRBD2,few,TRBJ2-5,TGCGCCAGCAGCCCACACTCGCTAGCGGGTTTAGAGACCCAGTACTTC,CASSPHSLAGLETQYF
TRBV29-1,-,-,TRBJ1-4,TGCAGCGTACGCCGGGGGGGAGTAGGCGAAAAACTGATTTTT,CSVRRGGVGEKLIF
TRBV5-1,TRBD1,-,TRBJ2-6,TGCGCCAGCAGCCCGGGACAGGGGGCGCCTGGGGCCAACGTCCTGACTTTC,CASSPGQGAPGANVLTF
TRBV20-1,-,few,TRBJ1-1,TGCAGTGCTAGAGCTGGGGGCGTTTTAAGGTCCACTGAAGCTTTCTTT,CSARAGGVLRSTEAFF